The 4 T cell receptor beta chains in this list originate from one sample, sequenced in a study of T-cell memory formation after mild COVID-19. TCRdb reprocessed the 5' RACE reads with MiXCR, giving one entry per CDR3 protein. The sample contains 150,000 to 200,000 distinct CDR3 sequences, around 10% of which appear only once. The sample consisted of PBMCs or a T cell subset sorted from them (not recorded which). Receptors originate from a man aged 18 to 29 who had mild COVID-19 (a few samples of this study predate the infection). Cell type and time point are not known.

Points on this clonotype: With a much larger clone just one base away, this may be a read error. This chain connects TRBV29-1 to TRBJ1-2; possibly TRBD1 for D (5 bases). Germline CDR1 is SQVTM and CDR2 is ANQGSEA. The CDR3 covers 16 residues. Trimming stripped 3 bases from V and 8 bases from J, with 25 bases between. CDR3 nucleotide sequence: TGCAGCGTTGACTTAGGACATGGCTTTCATCGTCGAGGCTACACCTTC. Protein: CSVDLGHGFHRRGYTF.

The V and J genes are TRBV4-2 and TRBJ2-5, with 10 bases identical to TRBD1. The J segment lost 5 bases and the V segment lost 0 bases, leaving 9 bases of the junction unmatched. CDR3 size: 17 residues. The V gene's germline CDR1 is LGHNA and CDR2 YNFKEQ. CDR3 protein: CASSQDIIRDRGETQYF. CDR3 sequence (DNA): TGTGCCAGCAGCCAAGACATAATCCGGGACAGGGGCGAGACCCAGTACTTC.

This chain links TRBV19 with TRBJ2-1; TRBD1 is a possible D gene (5 bases). Germline CDR1 and CDR2: LNHDA and SQIVND (reference sequence). This CDR3 has 13 residues. Trimming stripped 5 bases from V and 12 bases from J, with 17 bases between. The CDR3 is CASSHPLLQGQFF. The CDR3 DNA sequence: TGTGCCAGTAGTCACCCTCTACTTCAGGGGCAGTTCTTC.

J is TRBJ2-2 and V is TRBV7-9, with D unclear. Germline lookup yields CDR1 SEHNR and CDR2 FQNEAQ (reference sequence). This CDR3 region has 13 residues. V lost 2 bases to trimming and J lost 5 bases, with 6 bases between them. For the CDR3, the DNA is TGTGCCAGCAGCTTAAGTCGGACCGGGGAGCTGTTTTTT. This translates into CASSLSRTGELFF.